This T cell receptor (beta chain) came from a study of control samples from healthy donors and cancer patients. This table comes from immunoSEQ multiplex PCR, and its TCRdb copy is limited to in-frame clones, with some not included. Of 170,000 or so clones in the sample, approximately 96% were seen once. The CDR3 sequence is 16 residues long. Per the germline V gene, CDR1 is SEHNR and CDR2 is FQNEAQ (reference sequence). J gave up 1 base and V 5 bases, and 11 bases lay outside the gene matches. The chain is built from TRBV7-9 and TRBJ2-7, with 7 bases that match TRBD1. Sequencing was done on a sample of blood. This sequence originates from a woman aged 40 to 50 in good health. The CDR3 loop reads CASSRPRGQSSYEQYF. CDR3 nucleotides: TGTGCCAGCAGCCGCCCCAGGGGACAGTCATCCTACGAGCAGTACTTC. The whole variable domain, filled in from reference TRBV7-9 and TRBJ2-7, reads DTGVSQNPRHKITKRGQNVTFRCDPISEHNRLYWYRQTLGQGPEFLTYFQNEAQLEKSRLLSDRFSAERPKGSFSTLEIQRTEQGDSAMYLCASSRPRGQSSYEQYFGPGTRLTVT.